The present T cell receptor (beta chain) was sequenced within a study of cytomegalovirus exposure and HLA in healthy donors. The donors belonged to the roughly 120-subject validation cohort, separate from the roughly 600-subject first cohort. Per germline, CDR1 MGHRA and CDR2 YSYEKL. V dropped 4 bases and J dropped 0; count of bases not matched to a gene: 2. CDR3 length equals 16 residues. This table comes from immunoSEQ multiplex PCR, and its TCRdb copy is limited to in-frame clones, with some not included. The sample yields around 400,000 clones, 75% to 90% seen once. Overall study findings and caveats: A list of 164 TCR beta chains associated with cytomegalovirus was given. For most TCR sequences rarity was the rule, although some public TCRs occurred in many donors.

Note on this clone: Its cognate antigen is unknown.

The rearrangement links TRBV4-1 to TRBJ2-2; 10 bases agree with TRBD1. The sequence derives from a woman younger than 35 in good health and CMV-seronegative. The material sequenced was PBMCs. This CDR3 is CASSRGQGANTGELFF. CDR3 nucleotides: TGCGCCAGCAGCCGCGGACAGGGGGCGAACACCGGGGAGCTGTTTTTT.